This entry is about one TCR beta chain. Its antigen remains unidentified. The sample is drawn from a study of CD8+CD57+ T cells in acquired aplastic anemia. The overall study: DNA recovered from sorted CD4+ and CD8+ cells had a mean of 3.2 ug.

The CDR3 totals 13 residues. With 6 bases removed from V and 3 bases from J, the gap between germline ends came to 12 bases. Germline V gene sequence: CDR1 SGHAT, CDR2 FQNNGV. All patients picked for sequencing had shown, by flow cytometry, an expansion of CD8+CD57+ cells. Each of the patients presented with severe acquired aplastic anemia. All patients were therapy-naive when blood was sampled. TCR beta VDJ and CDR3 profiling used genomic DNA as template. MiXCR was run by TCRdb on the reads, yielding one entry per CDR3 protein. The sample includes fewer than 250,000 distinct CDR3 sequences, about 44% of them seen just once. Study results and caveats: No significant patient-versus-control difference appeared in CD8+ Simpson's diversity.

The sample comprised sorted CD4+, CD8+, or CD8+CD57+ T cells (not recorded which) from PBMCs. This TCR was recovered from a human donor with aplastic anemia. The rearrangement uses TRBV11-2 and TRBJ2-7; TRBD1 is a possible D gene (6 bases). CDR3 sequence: CASRSGTYYEQYF. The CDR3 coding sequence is TGTGCCAGCAGATCCGGGACATACTACGAGCAGTACTTC.